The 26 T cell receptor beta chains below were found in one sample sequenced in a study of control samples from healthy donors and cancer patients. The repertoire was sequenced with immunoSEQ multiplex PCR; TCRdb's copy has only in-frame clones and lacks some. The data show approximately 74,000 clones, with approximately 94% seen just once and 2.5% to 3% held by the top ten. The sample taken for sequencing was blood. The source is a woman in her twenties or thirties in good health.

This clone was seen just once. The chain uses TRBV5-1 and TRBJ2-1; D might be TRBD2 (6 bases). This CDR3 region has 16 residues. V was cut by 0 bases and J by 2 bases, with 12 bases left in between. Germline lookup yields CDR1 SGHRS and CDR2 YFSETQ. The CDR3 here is CASSLVVSGAYNEQFF. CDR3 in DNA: TGCGCCAGCAGCTTGGTTGTGTCGGGGGCCTACAATGAGCAGTTCTTC.

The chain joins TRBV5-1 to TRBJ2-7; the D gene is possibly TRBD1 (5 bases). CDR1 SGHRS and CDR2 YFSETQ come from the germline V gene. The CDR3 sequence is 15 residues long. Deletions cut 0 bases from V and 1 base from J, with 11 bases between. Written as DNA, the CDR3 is TGCGCCAGCAGCTTGGAGGACACCTCTTCCTACGAGCAGTACTTC. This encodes CASSLEDTSSYEQYF.

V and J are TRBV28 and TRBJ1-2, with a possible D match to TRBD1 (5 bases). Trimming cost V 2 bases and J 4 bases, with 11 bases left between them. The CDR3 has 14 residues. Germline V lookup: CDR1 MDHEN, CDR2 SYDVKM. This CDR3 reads CASSLGGGIYGYTF. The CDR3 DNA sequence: TGTGCCAGCAGTTTAGGTGGGGGTATCTATGGCTACACCTTC.

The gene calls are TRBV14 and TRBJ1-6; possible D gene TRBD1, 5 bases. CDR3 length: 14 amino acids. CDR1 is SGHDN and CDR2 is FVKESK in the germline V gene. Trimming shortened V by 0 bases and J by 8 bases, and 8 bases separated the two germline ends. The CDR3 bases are TGTGCCAGCAGCCAAGACAGGGTAGATTCACCCCTCCACTTT. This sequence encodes CASSQDRVDSPLHF.

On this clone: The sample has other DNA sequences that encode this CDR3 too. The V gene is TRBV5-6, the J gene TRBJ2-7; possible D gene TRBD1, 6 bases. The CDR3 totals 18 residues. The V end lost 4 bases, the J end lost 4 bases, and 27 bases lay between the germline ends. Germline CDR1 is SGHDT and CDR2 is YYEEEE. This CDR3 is CASSLTKAPGVSRYEQYV. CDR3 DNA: TGTGCCAGCAGCCTAACAAAAGCCCCAGGGGTGTCAAGATACGAGCAGTACGTC.

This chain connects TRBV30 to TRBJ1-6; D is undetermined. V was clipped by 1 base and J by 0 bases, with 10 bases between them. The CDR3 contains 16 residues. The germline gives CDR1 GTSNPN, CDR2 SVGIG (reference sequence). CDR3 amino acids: CAWSGAGRSYNSPLHF. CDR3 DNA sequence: TGTGCCTGGAGTGGGGCAGGTCGCTCCTATAATTCACCCCTCCACTTT.

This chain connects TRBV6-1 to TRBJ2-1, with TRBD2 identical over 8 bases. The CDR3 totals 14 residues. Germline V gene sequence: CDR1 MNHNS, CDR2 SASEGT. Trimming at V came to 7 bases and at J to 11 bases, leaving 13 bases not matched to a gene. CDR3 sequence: CASTTGGGARKQFF. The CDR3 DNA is TGTGCCAGCACCACGGGGGGGGGTGCGCGAAAGCAGTTCTTC.

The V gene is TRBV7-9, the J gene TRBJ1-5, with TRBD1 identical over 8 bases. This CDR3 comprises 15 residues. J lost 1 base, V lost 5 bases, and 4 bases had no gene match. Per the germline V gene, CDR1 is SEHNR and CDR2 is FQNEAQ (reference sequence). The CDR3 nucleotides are TGTGCCAGCAGCGCCCGGACAGGGAGCAATCAGCCCCAGCATTTT. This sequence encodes CASSARTGSNQPQHF.

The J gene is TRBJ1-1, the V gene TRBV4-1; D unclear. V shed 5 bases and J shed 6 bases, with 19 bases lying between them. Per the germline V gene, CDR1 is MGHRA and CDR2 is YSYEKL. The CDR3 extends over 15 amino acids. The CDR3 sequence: CASSSERLPDPEAFF. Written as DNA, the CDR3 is TGCGCCAGCAGCTCCGAAAGGCTTCCAGATCCTGAAGCTTTCTTT.

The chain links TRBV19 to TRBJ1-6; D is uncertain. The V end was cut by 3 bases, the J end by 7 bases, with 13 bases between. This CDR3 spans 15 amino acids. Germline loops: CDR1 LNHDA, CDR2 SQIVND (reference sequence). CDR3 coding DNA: TGTGCCAGTAGTATGAGTGTGGGCAGCAATTCACCCCTCCACTTT. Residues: CASSMSVGSNSPLHF.

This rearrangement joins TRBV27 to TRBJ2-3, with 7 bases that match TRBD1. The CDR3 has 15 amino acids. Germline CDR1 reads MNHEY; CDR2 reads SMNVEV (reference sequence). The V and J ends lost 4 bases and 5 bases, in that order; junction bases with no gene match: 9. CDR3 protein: CASSSSDRVRDTQYF. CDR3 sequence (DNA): TGTGCCAGCAGTTCCTCAGACAGGGTGAGAGATACGCAGTATTTT.

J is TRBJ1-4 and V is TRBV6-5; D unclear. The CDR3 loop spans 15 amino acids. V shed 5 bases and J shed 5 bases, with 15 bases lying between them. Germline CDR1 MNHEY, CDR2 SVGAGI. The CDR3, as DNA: TGTGCCAGCAGTCACGACGTGCGGGTAAATGAAAAACTGTTTTTT. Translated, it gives CASSHDVRVNEKLFF.

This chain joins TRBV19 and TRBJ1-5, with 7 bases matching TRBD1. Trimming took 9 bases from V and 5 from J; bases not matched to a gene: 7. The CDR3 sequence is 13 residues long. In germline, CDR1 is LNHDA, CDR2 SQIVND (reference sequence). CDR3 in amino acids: CASRGESHQPQHF. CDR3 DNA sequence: TGTGCCAGCAGGGGGGAATCCCATCAGCCCCAGCATTTT.

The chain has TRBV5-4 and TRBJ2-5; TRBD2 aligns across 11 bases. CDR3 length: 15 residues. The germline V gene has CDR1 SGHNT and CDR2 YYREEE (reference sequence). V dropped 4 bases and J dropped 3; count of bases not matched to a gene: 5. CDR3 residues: CASSPGTSGEETQYF. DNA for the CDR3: TGTGCCAGCAGCCCCGGGACTAGCGGTGAAGAGACCCAGTACTTC.

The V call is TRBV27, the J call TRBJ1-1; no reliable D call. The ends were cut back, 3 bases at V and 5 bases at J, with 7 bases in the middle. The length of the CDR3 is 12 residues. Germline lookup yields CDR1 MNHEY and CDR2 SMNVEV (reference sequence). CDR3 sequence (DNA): TGTGCCAGCAGTTTTCTGGGGACTGAAGCTTTCTTT. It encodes CASSFLGTEAFF.

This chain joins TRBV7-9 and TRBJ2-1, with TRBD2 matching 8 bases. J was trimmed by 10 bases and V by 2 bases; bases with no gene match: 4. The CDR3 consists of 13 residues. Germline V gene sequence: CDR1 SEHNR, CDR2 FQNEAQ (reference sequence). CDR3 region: CASSLRAGAEQFF. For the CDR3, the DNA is TGTGCCAGCAGCTTAAGAGCGGGGGCCGAGCAGTTCTTC.

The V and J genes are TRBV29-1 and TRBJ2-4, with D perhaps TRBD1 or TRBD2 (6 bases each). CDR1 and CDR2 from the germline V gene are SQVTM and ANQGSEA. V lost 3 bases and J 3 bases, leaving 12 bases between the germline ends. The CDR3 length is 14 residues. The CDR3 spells CSVDGGLGKNIQYF. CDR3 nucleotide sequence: TGCAGCGTTGATGGGGGGCTGGGCAAAAACATTCAGTACTTC.

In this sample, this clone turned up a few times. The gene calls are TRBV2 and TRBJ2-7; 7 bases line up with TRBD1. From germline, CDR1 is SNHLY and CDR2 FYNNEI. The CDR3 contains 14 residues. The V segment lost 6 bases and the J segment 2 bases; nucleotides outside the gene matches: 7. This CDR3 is CASSPLQGPYEQYF. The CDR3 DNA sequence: TGTGCCAGCAGCCCCTTACAGGGGCCCTACGAGCAGTACTTC.

The CDR3 protein is CALLAGNTIYF. DNA of the CDR3: TGTGCTCTACTGGCTGGAAACACCATATATTTT. The chain is built from TRBV10-3 and TRBJ1-3; D call uncertain. This CDR3 contains 11 residues. Per the germline V gene, CDR1 is ENHRY and CDR2 is SYGVKD.

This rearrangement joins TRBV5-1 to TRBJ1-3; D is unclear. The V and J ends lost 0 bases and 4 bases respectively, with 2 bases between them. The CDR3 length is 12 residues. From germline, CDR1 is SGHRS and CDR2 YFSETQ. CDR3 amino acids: CASSLEGNTIYF. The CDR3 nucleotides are TGCGCCAGCAGCTTGGAAGGAAACACCATATATTTT. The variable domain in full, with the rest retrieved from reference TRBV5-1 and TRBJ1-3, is KAGVTQTPRYLIKTRGQQVTLSCSPISGHRSVSWYQQTPGQGLQFLFEYFSETQRNKGNFPGRFSGRQFSNSRSEMNVSTLELGDSALYLCASSLEGNTIYFGEGSWLTVV.

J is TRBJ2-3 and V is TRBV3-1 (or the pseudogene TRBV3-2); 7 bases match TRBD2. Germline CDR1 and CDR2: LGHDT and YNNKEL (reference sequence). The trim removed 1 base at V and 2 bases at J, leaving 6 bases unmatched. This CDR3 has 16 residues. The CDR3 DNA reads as TGTGCCAGCAGCCAAGTAACCAGCGGGGTCACAGATACGCAGTATTTT. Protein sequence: CASSQVTSGVTDTQYF.

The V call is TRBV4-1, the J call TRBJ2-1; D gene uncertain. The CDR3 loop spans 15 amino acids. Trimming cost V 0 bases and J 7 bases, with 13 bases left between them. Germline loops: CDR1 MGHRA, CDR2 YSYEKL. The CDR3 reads CASSQEALPVNEQFF. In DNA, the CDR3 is TGCGCCAGCAGCCAAGAAGCCCTACCCGTTAATGAGCAGTTCTTC.

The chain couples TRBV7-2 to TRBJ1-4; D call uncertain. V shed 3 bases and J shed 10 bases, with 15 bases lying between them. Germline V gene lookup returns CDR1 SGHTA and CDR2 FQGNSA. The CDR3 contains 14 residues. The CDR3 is CASSFDFESTKLFF. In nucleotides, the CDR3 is TGTGCCAGCAGCTTCGACTTCGAGTCGACAAAACTGTTTTTT.

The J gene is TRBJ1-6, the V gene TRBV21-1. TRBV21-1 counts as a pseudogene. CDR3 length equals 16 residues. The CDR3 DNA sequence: TGTGCCAGCATAGTCGGGGATCCGTCCTATAATTCACCCCTCCACTTT. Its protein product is CASIVGDPSYNSPLHF.

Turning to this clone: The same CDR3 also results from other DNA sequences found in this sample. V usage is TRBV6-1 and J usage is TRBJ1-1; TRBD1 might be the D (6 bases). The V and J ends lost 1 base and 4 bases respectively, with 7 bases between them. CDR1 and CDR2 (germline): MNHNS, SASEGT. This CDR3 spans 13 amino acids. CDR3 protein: CASSEGGGTEAFF. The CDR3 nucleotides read TGTGCCAGCAGTGAAGGAGGGGGCACTGAAGCTTTCTTT.

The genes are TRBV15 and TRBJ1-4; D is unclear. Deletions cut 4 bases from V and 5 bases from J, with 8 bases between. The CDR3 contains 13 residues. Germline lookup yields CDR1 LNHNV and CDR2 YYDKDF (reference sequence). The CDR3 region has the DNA TGTGCCACCAGCAAGACCAAAAATGAAAAACTGTTTTTT. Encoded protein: CATSKTKNEKLFF.